This entry lists 7 T cell receptor beta chains sequenced from one sample in a study of shared clonotypes between healthy human individuals. The data were produced by immunoSEQ multiplex PCR, yet TCRdb's version contains in-frame clones alone and is incomplete. The sample consists of 950,000 to 1,200,000 clones, approximately 80% of them appearing once. Input material: memory CD4+ T cells from PBMCs. Subset described: CD45RA-negative fraction. Receptors were obtained from a man younger than 35 in good health. Some clones in this sample may be carry-over from other donors' samples.

The chain is built from TRBV20-1 and TRBJ1-4; D gene unclear. Germline CDR1 is DFQATT and CDR2 is SNEGSKA (reference sequence). V was pared by 5 bases and J by 7 bases, with 5 bases between. The CDR3 loop spans 10 amino acids. The CDR3 DNA reads as TGCAGTGCTCAGAGTGAAAAACTGTTTTTT. Protein: CSAQSEKLFF.

This rearrangement joins TRBV5-6 to TRBJ2-1; 7 bases align to TRBD1. Germline V gene lookup returns CDR1 SGHDT and CDR2 YYEEEE. The CDR3 runs to 14 residues. Trimming cost V 6 bases and J 2 bases; bases outside gene matches: 5. In DNA, the CDR3 is TGTGCCAGCACCGCGACAGGGACCTACAATGAGCAGTTCTTC. It codes for CASTATGTYNEQFF. The whole variable domain, remainder taken from reference TRBV5-6 and TRBJ2-1, is DAGVTQSPTHLIKTRGQQVTLRCSPKSGHDTVSWYQQALGQGPQFIFQYYEEEERQRGNFPDRFSGHQFPNYSSELNVNALLLGDSALYLCASTATGTYNEQFFGPGTRLTVL.

The chain links TRBV5-1 to TRBJ2-3; TRBD1 might be the D (6 bases). Trimming took 4 bases from V and 2 from J, leaving 17 bases between them. The CDR3 has 16 residues. Per the germline V gene, CDR1 is SGHRS and CDR2 is YFSETQ. The CDR3 DNA follows: TGCGCCAGCAGCCCCCTCGGCAGGGGTGTCACAGATACGCAGTATTTT. The encoded protein is CASSPLGRGVTDTQYF.

The genes are TRBV28 and TRBJ2-5, with a tentative D call TRBD2 (5 bases). CDR3 length: 14 residues. Trimming stripped 1 base from V and 7 bases from J, with 13 bases between. Germline CDR1 reads MDHEN; CDR2 reads SYDVKM. Here the CDR3 reads CASSLFRTSRTQYF. In DNA form, the CDR3 reads TGTGCCAGCAGTTTATTCAGGACTTCCCGGACCCAGTACTTC.

This clone was detected a few times. Other DNA sequences within the sample encode an identical CDR3. V gene TRBV19 combines with J gene TRBJ1-3; D unclear. The CDR3 is made up of 12 amino acids. CDR1 is LNHDA and CDR2 is SQIVND in the germline V gene (reference sequence). The V end was cut by 3 bases, the J end by 4 bases, with 4 bases between. This CDR3 is CASSIPGNTIYF. DNA for the CDR3: TGTGCCAGTAGTATCCCCGGAAACACCATATATTTT.

As concerns this clone: At the DNA level, this CDR3 is encoded by other sequences in the same sample as well. The chain employs TRBV5-1 and TRBJ2-1; D is uncertain. This CDR3 has 12 amino acids. The ends were cut back, 4 bases at V and 7 bases at J, with 9 bases in the middle. The V gene's germline CDR1 is SGHRS and CDR2 YFSETQ. The DNA for the CDR3 is TGCGCCAGCAGCCCTCCGGCTAATGAGCAGTTCTTC. It yields the protein CASSPPANEQFF.

V and J are TRBV6-5 and TRBJ2-3; maybe TRBD1 (6 bases). The CDR3 runs to 16 residues. Trimming cost V 0 bases and J 0 bases, with 10 bases left between them. Germline V CDR1 and CDR2: MNHEY, SVGAGI. The CDR3 bases are TGTGCCAGCAGTTACTCACAGGGATTGAGCACAGATACGCAGTATTTT. Its protein product is CASSYSQGLSTDTQYF.